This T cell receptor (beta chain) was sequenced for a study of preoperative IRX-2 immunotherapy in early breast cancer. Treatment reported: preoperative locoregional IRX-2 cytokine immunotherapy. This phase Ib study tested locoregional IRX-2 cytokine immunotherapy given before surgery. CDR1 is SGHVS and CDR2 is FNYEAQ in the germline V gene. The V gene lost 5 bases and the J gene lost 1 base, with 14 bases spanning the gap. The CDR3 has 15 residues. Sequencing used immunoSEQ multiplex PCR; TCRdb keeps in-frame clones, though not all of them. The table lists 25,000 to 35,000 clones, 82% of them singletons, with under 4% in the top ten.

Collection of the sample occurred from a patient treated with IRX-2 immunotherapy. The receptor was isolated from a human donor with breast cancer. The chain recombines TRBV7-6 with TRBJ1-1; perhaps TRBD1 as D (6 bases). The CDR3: CASSQTGQPNTEAFF. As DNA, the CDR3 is TGTGCCAGCAGCCAAACCGGACAGCCGAACACTGAAGCTTTCTTT. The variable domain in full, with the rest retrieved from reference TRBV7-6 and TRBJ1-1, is GAGVSQSPRYKVTKRGQDVALRCDPISGHVSLYWYRQALGQGPEFLTYFNYEAQQDKSGLPNDRFSAERPEGSISTLTIQRTEQRDSAMYRCASSQTGQPNTEAFFGQGTRLTVV.